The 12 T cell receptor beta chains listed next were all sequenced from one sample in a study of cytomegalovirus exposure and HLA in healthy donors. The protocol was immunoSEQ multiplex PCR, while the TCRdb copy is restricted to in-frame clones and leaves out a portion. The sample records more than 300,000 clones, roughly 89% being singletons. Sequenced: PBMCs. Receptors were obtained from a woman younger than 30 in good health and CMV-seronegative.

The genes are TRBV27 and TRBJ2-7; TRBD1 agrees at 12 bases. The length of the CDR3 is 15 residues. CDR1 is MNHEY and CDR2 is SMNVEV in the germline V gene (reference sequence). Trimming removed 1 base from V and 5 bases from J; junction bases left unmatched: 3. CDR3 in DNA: TGTGCCAGCAGTTTATTAGGGGACAGGGGGCACGAGCAGTACTTC. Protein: CASSLLGDRGHEQYF.

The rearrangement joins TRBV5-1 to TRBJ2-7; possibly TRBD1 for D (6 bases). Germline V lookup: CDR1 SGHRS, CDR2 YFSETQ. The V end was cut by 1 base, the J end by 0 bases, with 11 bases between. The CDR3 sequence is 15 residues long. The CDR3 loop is CASSLYGQPSYEQYF. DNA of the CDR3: TGCGCCAGCAGCTTGTATGGACAGCCCTCCTACGAGCAGTACTTC.

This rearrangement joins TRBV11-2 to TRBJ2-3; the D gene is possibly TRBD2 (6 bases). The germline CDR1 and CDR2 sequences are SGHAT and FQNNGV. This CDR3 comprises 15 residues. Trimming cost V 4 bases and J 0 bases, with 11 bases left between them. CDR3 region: CASSSGLASTDTQYF. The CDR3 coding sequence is TGTGCCAGCAGCTCGGGACTGGCTAGCACAGATACGCAGTATTTT.

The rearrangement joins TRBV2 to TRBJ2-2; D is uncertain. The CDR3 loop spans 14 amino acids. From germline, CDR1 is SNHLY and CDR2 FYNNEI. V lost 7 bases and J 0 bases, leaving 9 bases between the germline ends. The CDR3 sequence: CASIQVSNTGELFF. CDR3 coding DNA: TGTGCCAGCATCCAGGTATCGAACACCGGGGAGCTGTTTTTT. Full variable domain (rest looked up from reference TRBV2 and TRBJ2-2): EPEVTQTPSHQVTQMGQEVILRCVPISNHLYFYWYRQILGQKVEFLVSFYNNEISEKSEIFDDQFSVERPDGSNFTLKIRSTKLEDSAMYFCASIQVSNTGELFFGEGSRLTVL.

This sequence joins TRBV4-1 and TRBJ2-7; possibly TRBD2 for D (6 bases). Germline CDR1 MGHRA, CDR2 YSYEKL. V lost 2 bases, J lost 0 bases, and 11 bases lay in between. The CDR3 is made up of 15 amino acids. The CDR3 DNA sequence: TGCGCCAGCAGCCAAAAGGGACTGACCTCCTACGAGCAGTACTTC. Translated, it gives CASSQKGLTSYEQYF.

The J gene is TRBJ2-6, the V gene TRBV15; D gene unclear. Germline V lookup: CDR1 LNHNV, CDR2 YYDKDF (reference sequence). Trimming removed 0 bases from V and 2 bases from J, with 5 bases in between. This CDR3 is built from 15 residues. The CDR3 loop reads CATSRDEAGANVLTF. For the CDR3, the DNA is TGTGCCACCAGCAGAGATGAGGCTGGGGCCAACGTCCTGACTTTC.

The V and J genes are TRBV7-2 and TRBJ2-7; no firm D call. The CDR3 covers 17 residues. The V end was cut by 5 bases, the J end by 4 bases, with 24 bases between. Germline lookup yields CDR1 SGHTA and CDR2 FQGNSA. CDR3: CASSNASPRKPAYEQYF. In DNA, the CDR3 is TGTGCCAGCAGCAACGCCTCTCCGAGGAAGCCTGCTTACGAGCAGTACTTC.

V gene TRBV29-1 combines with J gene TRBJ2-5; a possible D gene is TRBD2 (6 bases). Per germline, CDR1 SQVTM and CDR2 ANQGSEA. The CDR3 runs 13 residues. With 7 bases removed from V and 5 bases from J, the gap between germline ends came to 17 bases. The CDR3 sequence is CSAIGTWRETQYF. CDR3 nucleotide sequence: TGCAGCGCGATAGGGACTTGGAGGGAGACCCAGTACTTC.

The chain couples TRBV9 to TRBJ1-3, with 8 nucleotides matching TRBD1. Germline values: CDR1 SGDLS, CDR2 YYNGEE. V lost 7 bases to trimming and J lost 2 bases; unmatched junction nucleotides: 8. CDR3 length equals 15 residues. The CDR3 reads CASAPQGATGNTIYF. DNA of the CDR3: TGTGCCAGCGCCCCTCAGGGGGCAACTGGAAACACCATATATTTT.

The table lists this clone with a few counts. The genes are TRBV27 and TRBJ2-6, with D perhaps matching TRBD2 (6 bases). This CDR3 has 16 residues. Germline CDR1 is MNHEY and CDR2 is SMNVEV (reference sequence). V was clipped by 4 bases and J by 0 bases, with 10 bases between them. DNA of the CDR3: TGTGCCAGCAGTTCGGGACTGAACTCTGGGGCCAACGTCCTGACTTTC. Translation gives CASSSGLNSGANVLTF.

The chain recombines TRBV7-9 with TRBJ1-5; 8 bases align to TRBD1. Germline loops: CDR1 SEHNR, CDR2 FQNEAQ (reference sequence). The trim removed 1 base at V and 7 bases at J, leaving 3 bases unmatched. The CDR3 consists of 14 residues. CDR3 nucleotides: TGTGCCAGCAGCTTAGAGCCAGGGGGCCAGCCCCAGCATTTT. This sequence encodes CASSLEPGGQPQHF.

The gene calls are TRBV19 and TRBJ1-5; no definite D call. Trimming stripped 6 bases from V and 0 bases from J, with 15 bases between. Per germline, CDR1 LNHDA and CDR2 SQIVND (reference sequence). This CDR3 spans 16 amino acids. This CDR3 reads CASRPRVRDSNQPQHF. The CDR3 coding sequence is TGTGCCAGTAGACCTAGGGTGAGGGATAGCAATCAGCCCCAGCATTTT.